These T cell receptor beta chains were read from a single sample in a study of blood T cell repertoires in COVID-19. The assay was immunoSEQ multiplex PCR, and TCRdb's table has in-frame clones only and misses some. The sample consists of 90,000 to 100,000 clones, around 80% of them appearing once. The sample consisted of peripheral blood. These receptors came from a man aged 55 to 70 with acute or convalescent COVID-19. Each CDR3 is given with its conserved first and last residue. D genes are given only for firm matches. Size tells how often a clone was seen (once, few, many) or the class of an expanded clone, and some rows leave it out.

D	J	size	V	CDR3	DNA
.	TRBJ1-5	.	TRBV3-1/TRBV3-2	CASSRGGPNQPQHF	TGTGCCAGCAGCCGAGGGGGTCCCAATCAGCCCCAGCATTTT
.	TRBJ1-5	.	TRBV4-2	CASSQDRGINQPQHF	TGTGCCAGCAGCCAAGATAGGGGGATCAATCAGCCCCAGCATTTT
TRBD1	TRBJ1-1	few	TRBV5-4	CASSTKDRFSTEAFF	TGTGCCAGCAGCACTAAGGACAGGTTTAGTACTGAAGCTTTCTTT
.	TRBJ1-2	once	TRBV21-1	CASRGTSGYTF	TGTGCCTCTCGAGGGACAAGTGGCTACACCTTC
.	TRBJ2-3	.	TRBV5-4	CASSPGGPNPADTQYF	TGTGCCAGCAGCCCCGGCGGGCCAAATCCCGCAGATACGCAGTATTTT
.	TRBJ1-5	.	TRBV27	CASSPTPESNQPQHF	TGTGCCAGCAGTCCCACTCCGGAGAGCAATCAGCCCCAGCATTTT
.	TRBJ1-2	.	TRBV3-1/TRBV3-2	CASSRGQTHYGYTF	TGTGCCAGCAGCCGAGGACAGACGCACTATGGCTACACCTTC
.	TRBJ1-2	few	TRBV11-3	CASSFRRVGRENYGYTF	TGTGCCAGCAGCTTCAGGAGGGTAGGCAGGGAGAACTATGGCTACACCTTC
.	TRBJ2-1	.	TRBV28	CASSLLGYRGNEQFF	TGTGCCAGCAGTTTGTTGGGTTACCGGGGGAATGAGCAGTTCTTC
TRBD1	TRBJ2-5	.	TRBV5-1	CASSLGQGIQTQYF	TGCGCCAGCAGCCTGGGACAGGGGATTCAGACCCAGTACTTC
.	TRBJ2-3	.	TRBV6-4	CASSDSYSLSNTDTQYF	TGTGCCAGCAGTGACTCGTACAGTCTAAGCAACACAGATACGCAGTATTTT
.	TRBJ2-2	.	TRBV5-1	CASSFYGQISSGELFF	TGCGCCAGCAGCTTCTATGGACAGATTTCGAGCGGGGAGCTGTTTTTT
.	TRBJ1-5	.	TRBV29-1	CSARAEGGGPQHF	TGCAGCGCCCGAGCGGAGGGCGGTGGGCCCCAGCATTTT
.	TRBJ2-2	.	TRBV6-2/TRBV6-3	CASSQSNYGGELFF	TGTGCCAGCAGTCAATCAAACTACGGCGGGGAGCTGTTTTTT
.	TRBJ2-3	.	TRBV12-5	CASVAGTDTQYF	TGTGCTAGTGTGGCAGGCACAGATACGCAGTATTTT
TRBD1	TRBJ1-1	.	TRBV5-4	CASSTRTGGDTEAFF	TGTGCCAGCAGCACTAGGACAGGGGGGGACACTGAAGCTTTCTTT
.	TRBJ2-2	once	TRBV18	CASSPPSGATTGELFF	TGTGCCAGCTCACCACCGTCAGGGGCCACCACCGGGGAGCTGTTTTTT
.	TRBJ2-2	.	TRBV19	CASSLDGGTTGELFF	TGTGCCAGTAGTCTAGATGGGGGGACCACCGGGGAGCTGTTTTTT
TRBD1	TRBJ1-1	.	TRBV4-3	CASSHEGTGGEAFF	TGCGCCAGCAGCCACGAGGGGACAGGGGGAGAAGCTTTCTTT
TRBD1	TRBJ1-2	once	TRBV3-1/TRBV3-2	CASSRDRGHYGYTF	TGTGCCAGCAGCCGGGACAGGGGGCACTATGGCTACACCTTC
.	TRBJ2-3	.	TRBV18	CASSPQYKQNTQYF	TGTGCCAGCTCACCACAGTACAAACAGAATACGCAGTATTTT
.	TRBJ1-1	.	TRBV6-5	CASRLGGNTEAFF	TGTGCCAGCAGATTAGGGGGGAACACTGAAGCTTTCTTT
TRBD2	TRBJ2-7	few	TRBV5-1	CASRLAGSSYEQYF	TGCGCCAGCAGATTAGCGGGGAGCTCCTACGAGCAGTACTTC
.	TRBJ2-4	once	TRBV30	CAWGREAKNIQYF	TGTGCCTGGGGCAGGGAAGCCAAAAACATTCAGTACTTC
TRBD2	TRBJ2-3	.	TRBV6-4	CASSEKAGGRDTQYF	TGTGCCAGCAGTGAAAAAGCGGGAGGAAGAGATACGCAGTATTTT
.	TRBJ1-2	.	TRBV11-3	CASSLGGDGYTF	TGTGCCAGCAGCTTGGGGGGGGATGGCTACACCTTC
TRBD1	TRBJ1-2	.	TRBV27	CASRGTGLDGYTF	TGTGCCAGCAGAGGGACAGGGTTAGATGGCTACACCTTC
TRBD2	TRBJ2-3	.	TRBV7-9	CACGRAGGTDTQYF	TGTGCCTGCGGGCGAGCGGGAGGGACAGATACGCAGTATTTT
.	TRBJ1-4	few	TRBV5-4	CASSSSSSDEKLFF	TGTGCCAGCAGCAGTAGCTCCTCTGATGAAAAACTGTTTTTT
.	TRBJ1-3	.	TRBV2	CASSEWGIESGNTIYF	TGTGCCAGCAGTGAGTGGGGCATTGAGTCCGGAAACACCATATATTTT
TRBD1	TRBJ2-1	.	TRBV6-2/TRBV6-3	CASSYSDRARGNEQFF	TGTGCCAGCAGTTACTCGGACAGGGCCCGGGGTAATGAGCAGTTCTTC
TRBD2	TRBJ2-1	.	TRBV5-1	CASSLAAGGYNEQFF	TGCGCCAGCAGCTTGGCGGCGGGGGGATACAATGAGCAGTTCTTC
TRBD1	TRBJ2-6	.	TRBV19	CASRGDRGLSGANVLTF	TGTGCCAGTAGGGGGGACAGGGGGCTATCTGGGGCCAACGTCCTGACTTTC
TRBD1	TRBJ2-7	.	TRBV16	CASIQGTGPTYEQYF	TGTGCCAGCATCCAAGGGACAGGGCCTACCTACGAGCAGTACTTC
TRBD2	TRBJ2-1	few	TRBV5-8	CASSPGGLAGDEQFF	TGTGCCAGCAGCCCGGGGGGACTAGCTGGGGATGAGCAGTTCTTC
TRBD2	TRBJ2-1	once	TRBV10-1	CASRTGTSGRQSYNEQFF	TGCGCCAGCAGGACCGGGACTAGCGGGAGGCAATCCTACAATGAGCAGTTCTTC
TRBD1	TRBJ2-7	.	TRBV27	CASSFRQGAGFAYEQYF	TGTGCCAGCAGTTTCAGACAGGGGGCGGGCTTCGCCTACGAGCAGTACTTC
TRBD1	TRBJ1-1	.	TRBV29-1	CSVSGQGAEAFF	TGCAGCGTCAGCGGACAGGGGGCTGAAGCTTTCTTT
TRBD2	TRBJ2-1	once	TRBV19	CASSIWTSGSNEQFF	TGTGCCAGTAGTATTTGGACTAGCGGGAGTAATGAGCAGTTCTTC
.	TRBJ2-1	.	TRBV12-3/TRBV12-4	CASFLNNEQFF	TGTGCCAGCTTCTTAAACAATGAGCAGTTCTTC
.	TRBJ2-2	.	TRBV11-3	CASSLWETAGELFF	TGTGCCAGCAGCTTATGGGAGACGGCCGGGGAGCTGTTTTTT
.	TRBJ1-1	.	TRBV5-5	CASSSYPGARMNTEAFF	TGTGCCAGCAGCTCGTACCCAGGGGCCCGAATGAACACTGAAGCTTTCTTT
.	TRBJ2-3	.	TRBV24-1	CATSVRGSTDTQYF	TGTGCCACCAGTGTCCGGGGGAGCACAGATACGCAGTATTTT
TRBD2	TRBJ2-1	.	TRBV7-6	CASSLEGGRASSYNEQFF	TGTGCCAGCAGCTTAGAAGGCGGGAGGGCGAGCTCCTACAATGAGCAGTTCTTC
TRBD2	TRBJ2-1	.	TRBV19	CASSRSSGGVYNEQFF	TGTGCCAGTAGTCGATCGTCGGGGGGGGTATACAATGAGCAGTTCTTC